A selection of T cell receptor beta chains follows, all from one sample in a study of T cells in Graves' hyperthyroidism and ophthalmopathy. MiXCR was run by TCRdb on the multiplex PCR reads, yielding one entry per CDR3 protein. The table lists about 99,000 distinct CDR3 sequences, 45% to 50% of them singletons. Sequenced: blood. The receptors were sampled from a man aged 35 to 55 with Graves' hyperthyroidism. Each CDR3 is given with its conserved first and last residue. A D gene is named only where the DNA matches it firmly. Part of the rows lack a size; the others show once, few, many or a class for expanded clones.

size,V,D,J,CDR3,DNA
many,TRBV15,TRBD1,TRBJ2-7,CATSKMGTGNYEQYF,TGTGCCACCAGCAAAATGGGGACAGGGAACTACGAGCAGTACTTC
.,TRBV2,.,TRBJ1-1,CASSREGDTEAFF,TGTGCCAGCAGTCGAGAAGGGGACACTGAAGCTTTCTTT
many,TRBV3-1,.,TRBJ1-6,CASTPREGFSSPLHF,TGTGCCAGCACCCCGAGGGAGGGGTTTAGTTCACCCCTCCACTTT
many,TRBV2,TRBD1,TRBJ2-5,CASNGQGLQETQYF,TGTGCCAGCAATGGACAGGGGCTCCAAGAGACCCAGTACTTC
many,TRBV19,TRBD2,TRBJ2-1,CASSLLAGGNEQFF,TGTGCCAGTAGCCTCCTAGCGGGCGGGAATGAGCAGTTCTTC
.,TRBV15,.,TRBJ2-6,CATSREIQGSEAF,TGTGCCACCAGCAGAGAAATTCAGGGATCTGAAGCTTTC
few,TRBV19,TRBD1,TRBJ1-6,CASSPGTGANSPLHF,TGTGCCAGTAGTCCCGGGACAGGGGCGAATTCACCCCTCCACTTT
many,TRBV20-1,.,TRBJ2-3,CSATRTVTDTQYF,TGCAGTGCTACCCGGACAGTCACAGATACGCAGTATTTT
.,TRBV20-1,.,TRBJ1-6,CSARDFRVKNSPLHF,TGCAGTGCTAGAGATTTCAGGGTCAAAAATTCACCCCTCCACTTT
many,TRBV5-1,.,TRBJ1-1,CASSKEGVLEAFF,TGCGCCAGCAGCAAGGAAGGCGTCCTAGAAGCTTTCTTT
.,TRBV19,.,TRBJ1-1,CACSQEGSRGVNTEAFF,TGTGCCTGCAGCCAAGAGGGGAGTCGGGGGGTGAACACTGAAGCTTTCTTT
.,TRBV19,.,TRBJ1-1,CASSRELEAFF,TGTGCCAGTAGTAGGGAACTTGAAGCTTTCTTT
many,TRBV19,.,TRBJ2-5,CASKSRGPETQYF,TGTGCCAGTAAATCAAGGGGCCCAGAGACCCAGTACTTC
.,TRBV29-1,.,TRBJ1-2,CSAPFGFPYGYTF,TGCAGCGCTCCCTTCGGATTCCCCTATGGCTACACCTTC